A single sample is the source of the 25 T cell receptor beta chains below, sequenced in a study of blood T cells in healthy people across ages. A second PCR of 7 to 11 cycles used a sample-barcoded 5' primer and a J-beta primer mix. From the 5' RACE reads, TCRdb called clonotypes with MiXCR, one entry per CDR3 protein. The table includes 1.5 million to 2 million distinct CDR3 sequences, 40% to 55% detected once. Sequenced input: blood. These receptors all stem from a woman aged 35 to 49 in good health.

This sequence joins TRBV7-2 and TRBJ2-7; TRBD1 might be the D (5 bases). The germline V gene has CDR1 SGHTA and CDR2 FQGNSA. Trimming cost V 1 base and J 5 bases, with 12 bases left between them. The CDR3 loop spans 14 amino acids. CDR3: CASSLVVRGNEQYF. CDR3 in DNA: TGTGCCAGCAGCTTAGTGGTTAGGGGCAACGAGCAGTACTTC.

V gene TRBV20-1 combines with J gene TRBJ2-1, with TRBD1 matching over 8 bases. CDR3 length equals 17 residues. The germline V gene encodes CDR1 DFQATT and CDR2 SNEGSKA (reference sequence). The V gene end was trimmed by 3 bases and the J gene end by 3 bases; junction bases not matched to a gene: 13. CDR3 sequence reads: CSARIAPTGVNYNEQFF. CDR3 DNA: TGCAGTGCTAGGATCGCACCGACAGGGGTGAACTACAATGAGCAGTTCTTC.

The V gene is TRBV3-1, the J gene TRBJ2-1; TRBD1 aligns across 10 bases. This CDR3 has 14 amino acids. V trimming: 1 base; J trimming: 9 bases; junction bases outside the gene matches: 3. Per the germline V gene, CDR1 is LGHDT and CDR2 is YNNKEL (reference sequence). In DNA form, the CDR3 reads TGTGCCAGCAGCCAAGGACAGGGGGCTCTTGAGCAGTTCTTC. Its protein is CASSQGQGALEQFF.

The chain has TRBV14 and TRBJ2-7, with D unclear. V was clipped by 1 base and J by 2 bases, with 12 bases between them. The CDR3 consists of 15 residues. CDR1 and CDR2 from the germline V gene are SGHDN and FVKESK. CDR3 coding DNA: TGTGCCAGCAGCCAAGGGGATCTCTCTGCCTACGAGCAGTACTTC. Protein: CASSQGDLSAYEQYF.

The table lists this clonotype with a few counts. The rearrangement uses TRBV20-1 and TRBJ2-7, with TRBD2 matching 8 bases. The CDR3 is 15 amino acids. Germline V lookup: CDR1 DFQATT, CDR2 SNEGSKA (reference sequence). V shed 6 bases and J 2 bases; nucleotides not matched to a gene: 12. CDR3 sequence: CSAPRSSGTPYEQYF. The CDR3 nucleotides read TGCAGTGCGCCTAGGAGTAGCGGGACCCCCTACGAGCAGTACTTC.

The chain uses TRBV12-3 or TRBV12-4 and TRBJ2-7; 8 bases match TRBD1. V gave up 6 bases and J gave up 6 bases; unmatched junction bases: 7. CDR3 length equals 13 residues. The CDR3 spells CASRRQGAGEQYF. CDR3 coding DNA: TGTGCCAGCAGAAGGCAGGGGGCGGGCGAGCAGTACTTC.

The chain uses TRBV9 and TRBJ1-2, with unresolved D. The CDR3 runs to 13 residues. The germline gives CDR1 SGDLS, CDR2 YYNGEE. Trimming left V 3 bases short and J 8 bases short, with 14 bases between. CDR3 in DNA: TGTGCCAGCAGCGAGGAGGGAATGAGGGGCTACACCTTC. Translation: CASSEEGMRGYTF.

CDR3 DNA: TGTGCCATCAGTGAAATGAGAAACTCCAATCAGCCCCAGCATTTT. Protein: CAISEMRNSNQPQHF. The V gene is TRBV10-3, the J gene TRBJ1-5; no reliable D call. In germline, CDR1 is ENHRY, CDR2 SYGVKD. The CDR3 totals 15 residues. The V gene lost 3 bases and the J gene lost 3 bases, with 12 bases spanning the gap.

This clonotype was counted between two and nine times. The chain links TRBV14 to TRBJ2-7; the match to TRBD2 covers 7 bases. There are 14 residues in the CDR3. V lost 4 bases, J lost 2 bases, and 5 bases stayed unmatched. The germline gives CDR1 SGHDN, CDR2 FVKESK. The DNA for the CDR3 is TGTGCCAGCAGCCGAGTTGGGACTACCTACGAGCAGTACTTC. Translated, it gives CASSRVGTTYEQYF.

Only one count was recorded for this clonotype. The chain joins TRBV15 to TRBJ2-1, with 9 bases matching TRBD1. This CDR3 region has 15 residues. V gave up 7 bases and J gave up 4 bases; unmatched junction bases: 8. Germline V gene sequence: CDR1 LNHNV, CDR2 YYDKDF (reference sequence). CDR3 protein: CATTVGTGHYNEQFF. The DNA of the CDR3 is TGTGCCACCACCGTGGGGACAGGGCATTACAATGAGCAGTTCTTC. Using reference TRBV15 and TRBJ2-1 for the parts outside the CDR3, the full variable domain is DAMVIQNPRYQVTQFGKPVTLSCSQTLNHNVMYWYQQKSSQAPKLLFHYYDKDFNNEADTPDNFQSRRPNTSFCFLDIRSPGLGDTAMYLCATTVGTGHYNEQFFGPGTRLTVL.

The chain is built from TRBV12-3 or TRBV12-4 and TRBJ1-1; D gene uncertain. V lost 1 base and J lost 1, with 7 bases in between. The CDR3 has 14 amino acids. This CDR3 reads CASSLEQTNTEAFF. CDR3 sequence (DNA): TGTGCCAGCAGTTTAGAACAGACGAACACTGAAGCTTTCTTT.

V gene TRBV9 combines with J gene TRBJ1-4; D may be TRBD1 (5 bases). Germline CDR1 and CDR2: SGDLS and YYNGEE. V lost 0 bases, J lost 6 bases, and 9 bases lay in between. CDR3 length: 14 amino acids. CDR3 coding DNA: TGTGCCAGCAGCGTAGATGGGGGGGATGAAAAACTGTTTTTT. This sequence encodes CASSVDGGDEKLFF.

This clonotype was observed a handful of times. The chain uses TRBV7-2 and TRBJ2-7, with 11 bases aligning to TRBD1. Germline V gene lookup returns CDR1 SGHTA and CDR2 FQGNSA. J lost 6 bases, V lost 0 bases, and 13 bases had no gene match. CDR3 length: 18 amino acids. The CDR3 DNA is TGTGCCAGCAGCTTAGCGGGACAGGGGGTAATAGGAGGAGGCGAGCAGTACTTC. Translation: CASSLAGQGVIGGGEQYF.

CDR3 DNA sequence: TGTGCCACCAGTGACCAAGCGGGGGGAACTAATACGCAGTATTTT. This encodes CATSDQAGGTNTQYF. The chain is built from TRBV24-1 and TRBJ2-3; 9 nucleotides agree with TRBD2. Germline V gives CDR1 KGHDR, CDR2 SFDVKD. Losses at the gene ends were 4 bases for V and 7 bases for J; bases not matched to a gene: 8. This CDR3 spans 15 amino acids.

This clonotype was detected a few times. The CDR3 is CASSFPDRENPRRFF. The CDR3 bases are TGCGCCAGCAGCTTCCCGGACAGGGAGAACCCCCGACGGTTCTTC. The chain employs TRBV5-1 and TRBJ2-1; 8 bases line up with TRBD1. The germline V gene encodes CDR1 SGHRS and CDR2 YFSETQ. V was clipped by 2 bases and J by 15 bases; unmatched bases: 16. The length of the CDR3 is 15 residues.

The chain uses TRBV7-2 and TRBJ2-1, with 9 bases identical to TRBD2. The CDR3 runs to 16 residues. After removal of 3 bases from V and 4 bases from J, the junction contained 7 bases not matched to a gene. Germline CDR1 SGHTA, CDR2 FQGNSA. CDR3 in amino acids: CASSLLAGLPYNEQFF. In nucleotides, the CDR3 is TGTGCCAGCAGCTTGCTAGCGGGATTACCTTACAATGAGCAGTTCTTC.

This clonotype was found once. This chain joins TRBV18 and TRBJ2-6; D unresolved. This CDR3 has 14 amino acids. Trimming pared 10 bases from V and 0 bases from J, leaving 10 bases between. Germline V CDR1 and CDR2: KGHSH, LQKENI. The CDR3 loop reads CATLDPSGANVLTF. CDR3 sequence (DNA): TGTGCCACCCTAGACCCCTCTGGGGCCAACGTCCTGACTTTC. The full variable domain, its missing parts supplied by reference TRBV18 and TRBJ2-6, is NAGVMQNPRHLVRRRGQEARLRCSPMKGHSHVYWYRQLPEEGLKFMVYLQKENIIDESGMPKERFSAEFPKEGPSILRIQQVVRGDSAAYFCATLDPSGANVLTFGAGSRLTVL.

This chain joins TRBV6-6 and TRBJ2-5; 7 bases fit TRBD1. The CDR3 runs to 14 residues. J gave up 4 bases and V 6 bases, and 8 bases lay outside the gene matches. CDR1 and CDR2 (germline): MNHNY, SVGAGI (reference sequence). The CDR3 protein is CASRGSGQIETQYF. The CDR3 DNA follows: TGTGCCAGCAGGGGGTCGGGACAGATAGAGACCCAGTACTTC.

The genes are TRBV5-1 and TRBJ2-5; TRBD2 matches at 7 bases. Per germline, CDR1 SGHRS and CDR2 YFSETQ. The ends lost 5 bases at V and 1 base at J; junction bases unmatched: 2. The CDR3 is 13 amino acids. CDR3: CASRLATQETQYF. The CDR3 region has the DNA TGCGCCAGCAGACTAGCGACCCAAGAGACCCAGTACTTC.

The CDR3: CASRYQQGLWQETQYF. CDR3 coding DNA: TGTGCCAGCAGATATCAACAGGGATTGTGGCAGGAGACCCAGTACTTC. The genes are TRBV28 and TRBJ2-5; a possible D gene is TRBD1 (6 bases). V lost 6 bases and J 5 bases, leaving 22 bases between the germline ends. The CDR3 loop spans 16 amino acids. Germline values: CDR1 MDHEN, CDR2 SYDVKM.

This clonotype was seen only a few times. The V and J genes are TRBV11-2 and TRBJ2-1; TRBD2 matches 10 bases. CDR3 size: 14 residues. CDR1 and CDR2 from the germline V gene are SGHAT and FQNNGV. The junction had 7 bases not matched to a gene; V was cut back by 6 bases and J by 8 bases. Here the CDR3 reads CASRRSGGADEQFF. CDR3 in DNA: TGTGCCAGCAGACGAAGCGGGGGGGCAGATGAGCAGTTCTTC. The full variable domain, completed using reference TRBV11-2 and TRBJ2-1, is EAGVAQSPRYKIIEKRQSVAFWCNPISGHATLYWYQQILGQGPKLLIQFQNNGVVDDSQLPKDRFSAERLKGVDSTLKIQPAKLEDSAVYLCASRRSGGADEQFFGPGTRLTVL.

This chain links TRBV7-2 with TRBJ1-2; TRBD1 is a possible D gene (6 bases). Looked up from germline, CDR1 is SGHTA and CDR2 is FQGNSA. The CDR3 covers 15 residues. V was clipped by 2 bases and J by 2 bases, with 12 bases between them. CDR3 amino acids: CASSLRADSNYGYTF. The CDR3, as DNA: TGTGCCAGCAGCTTAAGGGCGGACAGCAACTATGGCTACACCTTC.

The V and J genes are TRBV7-2 and TRBJ2-1; 8 nucleotides line up with TRBD2. Germline lookup yields CDR1 SGHTA and CDR2 FQGNSA. V was pared by 1 base and J by 4 bases, with 12 bases of the junction left unmatched. The CDR3 has 18 amino acids. CDR3: CASSLVTARRGAYNEQFF. The CDR3 DNA sequence: TGTGCCAGCAGCTTAGTGACGGCTCGGCGGGGGGCTTACAATGAGCAGTTCTTC.

The chain joins TRBV4-3 to TRBJ2-1; D is unclear. The length of the CDR3 is 13 residues. CDR1 LGHNA and CDR2 YSLEER come from the germline V gene. V was shortened by 8 bases and J by 1 base, with 9 bases between the two germline ends. In nucleotides, the CDR3 is TGCGCCAGCGCCGAGGTGTCCTACAATGAGCAGTTCTTC. Translation gives CASAEVSYNEQFF.

About this clonotype: The germline gene is not matched at one end of the junction; a read error may be the cause. This chain joins TRBV13 and TRBJ1-2; no clear D gene. Germline lookup yields CDR1 PRHDT and CDR2 FYEKMQ (reference sequence). There are 12 residues in the CDR3. CDR3: CASSLVNCGYTF. The CDR3 region has the DNA TGTGCCAGCAGCTTAGTGAACTGTGGCTACACCTTC.